The 5 T cell receptor beta chains listed next were all sequenced from one sample in a study of blood T cell repertoires in COVID-19. The method was immunoSEQ multiplex PCR; TCRdb's version includes in-frame clones alone and lacks a portion of them. The sample records 65,000 to 80,000 clones, 82% being singletons. Input material: peripheral blood. Source of these receptors: a human donor in a cohort sampled during active COVID-19.

This clone was picked up one time. The chain recombines TRBV3-1 (or the pseudogene TRBV3-2) with TRBJ2-1; TRBD2 agrees at 16 bases. This CDR3 spans 16 amino acids. Unmatched junction bases numbered 4, after V lost 2 bases and J lost 9 bases. Germline V CDR1 and CDR2: LGHDT, YNNKEL (reference sequence). In DNA form, the CDR3 reads TGTGCCAGCAGCCAACAAGGGACTAGCGGGGGGGGTGAGCAGTTCTTC. Amino acid sequence: CASSQQGTSGGGEQFF.

This clone has just one count. The chain uses TRBV7-2 and TRBJ2-5, with 7 bases matching TRBD1. With 5 bases clipped from V and 1 base from J, the junction kept 4 bases outside the gene matches. CDR3 length equals 14 residues. Germline lookup yields CDR1 SGHTA and CDR2 FQGNSA. CDR3 sequence: CASSPDRAQETQYF. As DNA, the CDR3 is TGTGCCAGCAGCCCAGACAGGGCCCAAGAGACCCAGTACTTC.

This chain connects TRBV10-3 to TRBJ2-3; the match to TRBD2 covers 7 bases. Trimming at V came to 6 bases and at J to 4 bases, leaving 1 base not matched to a gene. The CDR3 is 12 residues long. Germline lookup yields CDR1 ENHRY and CDR2 SYGVKD. The CDR3, as DNA: TGTGCCATCAGGGCGGGGGCAGATACGCAGTATTTT. Residues: CAIRAGADTQYF.

The gene calls are TRBV28 and TRBJ2-3; 7 positions match TRBD1. The CDR3 is made up of 14 amino acids. Germline lookup yields CDR1 MDHEN and CDR2 SYDVKM. V was pared by 4 bases and J by 6 bases, with 7 bases of the junction left unmatched. The CDR3 spells CASSSVDRADTQYF. As DNA, the CDR3 is TGTGCCAGCAGTTCCGTCGACAGGGCTGATACGCAGTATTTT.

This chain links TRBV4-2 with TRBJ1-2; 7 bases align to TRBD1. CDR1 and CDR2 from the germline V gene are LGHNA and YNFKEQ. The CDR3 runs to 15 residues. Losses at the gene ends were 0 bases for V and 2 bases for J; bases not matched to a gene: 3. DNA of the CDR3: TGTGCCAGCAGCCAAGAGACAGGGTCCAACTATGGCTACACCTTC. Protein sequence: CASSQETGSNYGYTF.